This is a list of T cell receptor beta chains from one sample in a study of blood T cell repertoires in COVID-19. Here immunoSEQ multiplex PCR was the method, and the copy in TCRdb shows in-frame clones only, minus some. The sample has about 140,000 clones; approximately 86% are singletons. Sequencing input: peripheral blood. Every receptor here comes from a man between 65 and 79 years old with acute or convalescent COVID-19. The CDR3 runs from the conserved cysteine through the conserved F or W.

TRBV19,CASSIGRTDNTEAFF
TRBV25-1,CASSAFTSGSSGTQYF
TRBV2,CASSDGQGRIQYF
TRBV5-6,CASSLETGGDTEAFF
TRBV28,CASSLYEDRGYEQYF
TRBV6-5,CASSYSGQGGEDTQYF
TRBV5-1,CASSLAVTGEAGNTIYF
TRBV2,CASSKETRGRGGEQYF
TRBV3-1/TRBV3-2,CASSQEGGLEAFF
TRBV9,CASSVSGGASYNEQFF
TRBV23-1,CASSQTGGTAFQETQYF
TRBV28,CASSRDRVDGYTF
TRBV19,CASKGLAGDYGEQFF
TRBV5-1,CASSPSPETQYF
TRBV10-1,CASSFLTGDRSGYTF
TRBV5-1,CASSWTSDTEAFF
TRBV28,CASSLYRDISGYEQYF
TRBV5-1,CASSLGTSGTTQYF
TRBV28,CASRREAGELFF
TRBV2,CASSPWDSKDNSPLHF
TRBV7-9,CASSLVGPSNQPQHF
TRBV3-1/TRBV3-2,CASSQAWTGLNTEAFF
TRBV11-2,CASSLARRMVSGNTIYF
TRBV29-1,CSVGSGTGAGNTIYF
TRBV11-2,CASSLVGLNEKLFF
TRBV5-4,CASSSPSGIRNEQFF
TRBV5-1,CASSLPGTSGRRSSYEQYF
TRBV28,CASSPHQDSNYGYTF
TRBV6-1,CASSGSAAGSFYGYTF
TRBV18,CASSPARRSYNSPLHF
TRBV20-1,CSASIDYTEAFF
TRBV7-2,CASSTGSSQPQHF
TRBV6-1,CASSGGPHRGQETQYF
TRBV5-4,CASSLAGGNEQFF
TRBV4-1,CASSQSYRGRSYEQYF
TRBV7-3,CASSLKPAGGYNEQFF
TRBV11-1,CASSLGTQETQYF
TRBV5-1,CASSYGSTNEKLFF
TRBV3-1/TRBV3-2,CASSVGGPSYNEQFF
TRBV6-4,CASRQGLRETQYF
TRBV7-2,CASSTSVIDSGEQYF
TRBV28,CASSPLQGRLGQPQHF
TRBV7-8,CASSLDPPNVRTF
TRBV9,CASSPPGRGSNQPQHF
TRBV5-1,CASSLVQQGANTGELFF
TRBV24-1,CATSDNDTGELFF
TRBV18,CASSPPSGRGEKGYTF
TRBV21-1,CASSPTTGVSTNTGELFF